One and the same sample provided the 27 T cell receptor beta chains below, sequenced in a study of regulatory T cells in long-lasting Graves disease. HTBI primers from iRepertoire and Arm-PCR of CDR3 regions yielded the TCR beta libraries. TCRdb reanalysed the multiplex PCR reads using MiXCR and keeps one entry per CDR3 protein. The table has 450,000 to 600,000 distinct CDR3 sequences, roughly 14% seen once; the top ten hold more than 8.5%. Specified time point: newly diagnosed GD, antithyroid drugs for less than 3 months. Construction of the TCR library relied on RNA isolated from PBMCs. This sample was shared with a second study, whose subject was T cells in Graves' hyperthyroidism and ophthalmopathy.

The material was peripheral blood mononuclear cells (PBMCs), obtained at new diagnosis, from a patient treated with antithyroid drugs. These receptors all come from a man aged 25 to 40 with Graves disease.

As concerns this clonotype: This may arise from a read error, as a much more abundant clone is one base away. As DNA, the CDR3 is TGTTCCAGCACCCGGTCCGGGAGGATAGCGGAGACCCAGTACTTC. Protein: CSSTRSGRIAETQYF. This chain uses TRBV27 with TRBJ2-5, with TRBD2 matching 7 bases. In germline, CDR1 is MNHEY, CDR2 SMNVEV (reference sequence). CDR3 length: 15 amino acids.

At least ten counts were recorded for this clonotype. In DNA, the CDR3 is TGTGCCAGCAGTTTCCGGGGGGCTCTCCGGGAGACCCAGTACTTC. Translated: CASSFRGALRETQYF. The chain couples TRBV12-3 or TRBV12-4 to TRBJ2-5; perhaps TRBD2 as D (7 bases). The CDR3 sequence is 15 residues long. V lost 3 bases and J lost 5, with 16 bases in between.

This clonotype came up many times. The V and J genes are TRBV29-1 and TRBJ2-3, with D tentatively TRBD1 or TRBD2 (5 bases each). The CDR3 spans 14 residues. Germline lookup yields CDR1 SQVTM and CDR2 ANQGSEA. Between the trimmed V and J ends, which lost 4 bases and 2 bases, there was a span of 13 bases. This chain's CDR3 is CSVVRDADTDTQYF. CDR3 bases: TGCAGCGTTGTTAGGGACGCCGACACAGATACGCAGTATTTT.

Worth noting for this clonotype: This may come from a read error, since a much larger clone is one base off. This rearrangement joins TRBV6-1 to TRBJ1-1; D is unclear. In germline, CDR1 is MNHNS, CDR2 SASEGT. The CDR3 consists of 13 residues. The CDR3 protein is CASSARVNTEASF. The CDR3, as DNA: TGTGCCAGCAGTGCTAGGGTGAACACTGAAGCTTCCTTT.

At least ten counts were recorded for this clonotype. This sequence joins TRBV28 and TRBJ2-3; weak D call: TRBD2 (5 bases). CDR3 length equals 17 residues. Trimming removed 5 bases at V and 0 bases at J, with 18 bases between. Germline CDR1 MDHEN, CDR2 SYDVKM. The CDR3 is CASSLGSRWRSTDTQYF. CDR3 DNA sequence: TGTGCCAGCAGTCTTGGGAGTCGGTGGCGGAGCACAGATACGCAGTATTTT.

V is TRBV6-1 and J is TRBJ2-5; possibly TRBD1 for D (5 bases). The CDR3 has 14 amino acids. V was shortened by 5 bases and J by 0 bases, with 10 bases between the two germline ends. Germline-derived CDR1 and CDR2 are MNHNS and SASEGT. The CDR3 loop is CASSPYRYQETQYF. Here the CDR3 DNA reads TGTGCCAGCAGTCCCTACAGGTACCAAGAGACCCAGTACTTC.

V and J are TRBV12-3 or TRBV12-4 and TRBJ1-2, with no clear D. Trimming shortened V by 7 bases and J by 8 bases, and 23 bases separated the two germline ends. This CDR3 has 15 amino acids. CDR3 DNA sequence: TGTGCCAGCATCCTCCAGGCGCAGTCCTCTAAGGGCTACACCTTC. Its protein is CASILQAQSSKGYTF.

In nucleotides, the CDR3 is TGTGCCAGTAGTAGGTTCAGGTCCGAAGGTTCTCCTCAGCCCCAGCATTTT. Encoded protein: CASSRFRSEGSPQPQHF. The chain employs TRBV19 and TRBJ1-5, with unresolved D. Germline CDR1 and CDR2: LNHDA and SQIVND (reference sequence). The length of the CDR3 is 17 residues. Trimming cost V 4 bases and J 6 bases, with 22 bases left between them.

This clonotype has ten or more counts. This rearrangement joins TRBV24-1 to TRBJ1-1; the D is unclear. This CDR3 has 12 amino acids. CDR1 and CDR2 (germline): KGHDR, SFDVKD. The V gene lost 9 bases and the J gene lost 0 bases, with 7 bases spanning the gap. Written as DNA, the CDR3 is TGTGCCACCCAGGACCTGAACACTGAAGCTTTCTTT. Its translation is CATQDLNTEAFF.

Many counts were recorded for this clonotype. The chain recombines TRBV10-3 with TRBJ2-7; 9 bases align to TRBD2. The trim removed 10 bases at V and 3 bases at J, leaving 13 bases unmatched. CDR1 and CDR2 from the germline V gene are ENHRY and SYGVKD. The CDR3 runs 15 residues. The CDR3 reads CATGVWGSGSYEQYF. The CDR3 coding sequence is TGTGCCACCGGGGTTTGGGGTAGCGGGAGCTACGAGCAGTACTTC.

This clonotype was seen more than once but under ten times. This chain links TRBV5-1 with TRBJ2-1; tentative D call: TRBD2 (6 bases). The CDR3 sequence is 13 residues long. V lost 0 bases, J lost 10 bases, and 11 bases lay in between. Germline V lookup: CDR1 SGHRS, CDR2 YFSETQ. The CDR3 DNA reads TGCGCCAGCAGCTTGGTCGGGAGTTTGGAGCAGTTCTTC. It codes for CASSLVGSLEQFF.

A few counts support this clonotype. The genes are TRBV20-1 and TRBJ1-5, with TRBD1 matching over 7 bases. The CDR3 extends over 14 amino acids. Trimming removed 6 bases from V and 2 bases from J; junction bases left unmatched: 7. Germline loops: CDR1 DFQATT, CDR2 SNEGSKA (reference sequence). CDR3 nucleotide sequence: TGCAGTGCCACCGAGGGGGCCGGCAATCAGCCCCAGCATTTT. This codes for CSATEGAGNQPQHF.

To note about this clonotype: A read error is possible here, since a much larger clone lies one base away. The chain uses TRBV2 and TRBJ1-4, with a weak D call TRBD1 (5 bases). CDR1 is SNHLY and CDR2 is FYNNEI in the germline V gene. The V end lost 6 bases, the J end lost 3 bases, and 11 bases lay between the germline ends. The CDR3 covers 14 residues. The CDR3 protein is CASSQGWANEKLFF. DNA for the CDR3: TGTGCCAGCAGCCAGGGCTGGGCTAATGAAAAACTGTTTTTT.

V usage is TRBV2 and J usage is TRBJ2-2; D ambiguous. V was clipped by 6 bases and J by 3 bases, with 14 bases between them. The CDR3 has 15 residues. Per germline, CDR1 SNHLY and CDR2 FYNNEI. CDR3 residues: CASSPTRRDTGELFF. The DNA of the CDR3 is TGTGCCAGCAGCCCCACACGACGGGACACCGGGGAGCTGTTTTTT.

This clonotype appeared many times. The chain combines TRBV20-1 with TRBJ2-7; D unclear. The CDR3 is made up of 15 amino acids. The V and J ends lost 1 base and 2 bases respectively, with 15 bases between them. Germline CDR1 and CDR2: DFQATT and SNEGSKA (reference sequence). The CDR3 spells CSARGIALSPYEQYF. The CDR3 region has the DNA TGCAGTGCTAGAGGTATAGCCCTCTCACCCTACGAGCAGTACTTC.

V and J are TRBV30 and TRBJ2-7; D may be TRBD2 (5 bases). CDR3 length: 17 residues. Per the germline V gene, CDR1 is GTSNPN and CDR2 is SVGIG (reference sequence). Between the trimmed V and J ends, which lost 5 bases and 4 bases, there was a span of 27 bases. The CDR3 loop reads CAWASNPGLPAFYEQYF. CDR3 DNA: TGTGCCTGGGCAAGCAATCCCGGACTCCCCGCTTTTTACGAGCAGTACTTC.

This chain links TRBV2 with TRBJ2-3; D is unclear. Trimming took 5 bases from V and 2 from J, leaving 11 bases between them. The length of the CDR3 is 14 residues. CDR1 is SNHLY, CDR2 FYNNEI, per germline. CDR3 in DNA: TGTGCCAGCAGTCTTACGCATTACACAGATACGCAGTATTTT. Protein: CASSLTHYTDTQYF.

V usage is TRBV20-1 and J usage is TRBJ1-2, with 10 positions matching TRBD1. Germline V lookup: CDR1 DFQATT, CDR2 SNEGSKA (reference sequence). J lost 4 bases, V lost 2 bases, and 1 base had no gene match. CDR3 size: 13 residues. The CDR3 sequence: CSARRQGAYGYTF. The CDR3 DNA reads TGCAGTGCTAGACGACAGGGGGCCTATGGCTACACCTTC.

This clonotype was observed many times. The gene calls are TRBV9 and TRBJ2-6; no clear D. The germline CDR1 and CDR2 sequences are SGDLS and YYNGEE. This CDR3 spans 13 amino acids. Trimming took 5 bases from V and 0 from J, leaving 3 bases between them. The CDR3 nucleotides are TGTGCCAGCAGTAACTCTGGGGCCAACGTCCTGACTTTC. Amino acid sequence: CASSNSGANVLTF.

The table lists this clonotype with many counts. V gene TRBV20-1 combines with J gene TRBJ2-3; 10 nucleotides match TRBD1. The germline gives CDR1 DFQATT, CDR2 SNEGSKA (reference sequence). This CDR3 comprises 16 residues. V gave up 3 bases and J gave up 2 bases; unmatched junction bases: 8. In nucleotides, the CDR3 is TGCAGTGCTAGGAGGGGTGGGACAGGGGCCACAGATACGCAGTATTTT. It specifies CSARRGGTGATDTQYF.

This clonotype was recorded many times. DNA of the CDR3: TGTGCCAGCAGTTTAGTTAGCGGGGGATACAATGAGCAGTTCTTC. Translation: CASSLVSGGYNEQFF. This chain connects TRBV12-3 or TRBV12-4 to TRBJ2-1; TRBD2 matches 9 bases. The CDR3 extends over 15 amino acids. V shed 1 base, J shed 4 bases, and the junction held 2 bases outside the gene matches.

The rearrangement joins TRBV19 to TRBJ2-3; D is perhaps TRBD1 (6 bases). Trimming shortened V by 5 bases and J by 7 bases, and 16 bases separated the two germline ends. Germline CDR1 reads LNHDA; CDR2 reads SQIVND (reference sequence). This CDR3 comprises 14 residues. The CDR3 DNA reads TGTGCCAGTAGTGCGTACAGGGAAGTAAATACGCAGTATTTT. Protein sequence: CASSAYREVNTQYF.

This CDR3 reads CASSSPSGGAKNIQYF. In DNA, the CDR3 is TGTGCCAGCAGTTCTCCCTCAGGGGGTGCCAAAAACATTCAGTACTTC. V usage is TRBV27 and J usage is TRBJ2-4; 7 bases line up with TRBD1. With V trimmed by 4 bases and J by 1 base, 7 bases remained unmatched. Germline loops: CDR1 MNHEY, CDR2 SMNVEV (reference sequence). The CDR3 has 16 amino acids.

Only a few counts were recorded for this clonotype. The genes are TRBV6-1 and TRBJ1-2; D is perhaps TRBD1 (5 bases). Looked up from germline, CDR1 is MNHNS and CDR2 is SASEGT. This CDR3 spans 14 amino acids. V lost 7 bases and J lost 5, with 17 bases in between. CDR3 DNA: TGTGCCAGCATGGGGCAGGGCAAACCGTATGGCTACACCTTC. Amino acids: CASMGQGKPYGYTF.

Ten or more counts support this clonotype. This chain joins TRBV2 and TRBJ2-7; 10 nucleotides match TRBD1. V was pared by 6 bases and J by 2 bases, with 4 bases of the junction left unmatched. The germline V gene has CDR1 SNHLY and CDR2 FYNNEI. CDR3 length: 14 residues. CDR3 amino acids: CASSAGTGAYEQYF. The CDR3 nucleotides read TGTGCCAGCAGCGCCGGGACAGGGGCCTACGAGCAGTACTTC.

Only a few counts were recorded for this clonotype. This chain links TRBV6-4 with TRBJ1-5; D gene uncertain. Germline loops: CDR1 MRHNA, CDR2 SNTAGT. This CDR3 comprises 10 residues. The V gene lost 8 bases and the J gene lost 11 bases, with 10 bases spanning the gap. The CDR3 loop reads CASALSSQHF. For the CDR3, the DNA is TGTGCCAGCGCGCTAAGCTCCCAGCATTTT.

The chain links TRBV10-1 to TRBJ2-7, with 7 positions matching TRBD1. Germline V gene data show CDR1 as WNHNN and CDR2 as SYGVQD (reference sequence). This CDR3 has 15 amino acids. J lost 0 bases, V lost 9 bases, and 11 bases had no gene match. The CDR3: CASLSRTGPSYEQYF. CDR3 nucleotide sequence: TGCGCCAGTCTTTCTCGGACAGGTCCCTCCTACGAGCAGTACTTC.